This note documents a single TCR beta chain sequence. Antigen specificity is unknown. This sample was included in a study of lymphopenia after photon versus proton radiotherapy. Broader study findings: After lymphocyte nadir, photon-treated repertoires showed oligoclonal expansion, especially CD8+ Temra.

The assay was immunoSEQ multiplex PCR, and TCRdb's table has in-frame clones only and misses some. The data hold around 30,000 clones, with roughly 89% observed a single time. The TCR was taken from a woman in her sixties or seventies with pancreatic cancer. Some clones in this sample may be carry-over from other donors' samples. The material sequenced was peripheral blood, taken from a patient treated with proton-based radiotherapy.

CDR3 loop: CAISESPGGNTEAFF. The CDR3 bases are TGTGCCATCAGTGAGTCCCCTGGGGGGAACACTGAAGCTTTCTTT. The chain employs TRBV10-3 and TRBJ1-1; a weak D match, TRBD1 (5 bases). Trimming cost V 0 bases and J 1 base, with 9 bases left between them. This CDR3 is 15 amino acids long. Germline loops: CDR1 ENHRY, CDR2 SYGVKD.